This T cell receptor (beta chain) derives from a study of T cells after yellow fever vaccination (dated by TCRdb to between 2017 and 2020). With respect to the entire study: The SMART-Seq v4 Ultra Low Input RNA kit was used to prepare libraries from fractions with low cell numbers. To follow T-cell clones before and after both primary and booster YFV17D yellow fever vaccination, bulk TCR alpha and beta repertoires underwent longitudinal sequencing. The cohort comprised two healthy male donors, one aged 18 to 29 and one aged 30 to 40 years. Bulk PBMC replicates and cell subsets were isolated from blood drawn at multiple timepoints before and after both primary and secondary immunization.

Measured from the cysteine to the phenylalanine, the CDR3 is 14 residues long. Just CDR3 DNA is preserved here, 42 bases in frame from base 1. Synthesis of TCR cDNA relied on 5'RACE template switching, a step that introduced a universal primer site along with unique molecular identifiers. Priming of cDNA synthesis was performed from both the TCR alpha and TCR beta constant segments. Libraries were amplified in two PCR steps, with sample barcodes and sequencing adapters added in the second step. Libraries were sequenced on Illumina HiSeq 2500 (2x100 bp) or NovaSeq (2x150 bp). As for the original processing: Demultiplexing of reads and collapsing into UMI consensus sequences were performed with MIGEC, and V(D)J alignment was carried out with MiXCR. Clonotypes responding to the vaccine were identified with edgeR on replicate PBMC samples, with the criteria of FDR below 0.01 and a log2 fold change above 5 up to day 15. CD4 or CD8 identity was assigned to each bulk clonotype according to whether the clonotype was present at higher abundance in the sequenced CD4 repertoire or the sequenced CD8 repertoire. The public reads were reprocessed in TCRdb via fastp at Q25 and MiXCR, keeping in-frame beta chains. Rows merge per CDR3 protein into single entries with the most common DNA and genes. TCRdb, not the original authors, processed these V and J calls. The table for this sample lists hundreds of thousands of distinct CDR3 sequences; 10% to 15% of them were counted only once. The top ten clonotypes cover under 15% of the sample.

This clonotype has more than one count but fewer than ten. The antigen it binds to is not known. Qualities for individual bases were not recorded, and no much larger clone is one base off. What this sample's treatment or condition label stands for: live attenuated yellow fever vaccine strain. At each blood-draw timepoint, two biological replicates of bulk PBMCs were collected. A standard Ficoll-Paque protocol was used to isolate PBMCs from peripheral blood. RNA was extracted with TriZol from bulk PBMCs, CD4 and CD8 fractions, and dextramer-positive and dextramer-negative fractions. On the study overall, not on this receptor specifically: Most clones expanded after primary vaccination (around 96% of CD4 and approximately 86% of CD8) were re-detected after the booster, suggesting that broad memory maintenance occurred. Compared with the primary T-cell response, the secondary T-cell response was weaker but faster, peaking on day 5 rather than day 15. A small fraction of clonotypes showed up in both the CD4 and CD8 compartments, probably as a result of convergent recombination. Only a couple of donors were included in the study, so the extent to which the findings can be generalized is limited. FACS-sorted repertoires could contain abundant contaminating clonotypes from the bulk population, so computational filtering was required.

Sequencing used PBMCs, obtained on the day of the yellow fever booster vaccination. The rearrangement joined TRBV21-1 to TRBJ2-3; the tabulated D call, TRBD1, remains unverified against the DNA. TRBV21-1 has pseudogene status. The receptor comes from a man younger than 45 who received the YFV17D yellow fever vaccine. The nucleotide sequence reads TGTGCCAGCAGCTCGGAGGGGGTGACAGATACGCAGTATTTT. It encodes CASSSEGVTDTQYF.